The 7 T cell receptor beta chains presented below share a single source sample, sequenced in a study of cytomegalovirus exposure and HLA in healthy donors. 60 Vbeta and 13 Jbeta primers were used in PCR. Data came from immunoSEQ multiplex PCR; TCRdb stores just in-frame clones and leaves some out. The sample has over 150,000 clones; roughly 85% are singletons. The specimen was PBMCs. These receptors originate from a boy aged 2 to 10 in good health and CMV-seronegative.

The chain combines TRBV5-1 with TRBJ2-1; 11 positions match TRBD2. V lost 4 bases and J lost 4; bases outside the gene matches: 4. CDR1 SGHRS and CDR2 YFSETQ come from the germline V gene. CDR3 length equals 15 residues. The CDR3 loop is CASSATSGGYNEQFF. DNA of the CDR3: TGCGCCAGCAGCGCAACTAGCGGGGGTTACAATGAGCAGTTCTTC.

This chain links TRBV10-1 with TRBJ2-3, with D unclear. V lost 1 base and J lost 2, with 7 bases in between. The CDR3 extends over 14 amino acids. Per germline, CDR1 WNHNN and CDR2 SYGVQD (reference sequence). The CDR3 DNA reads as TGCGCCAGCAGTGAGTTCCGGTTCACAGATACGCAGTATTTT. Encoded protein: CASSEFRFTDTQYF.

With respect to this clone: The junction and the germline gene differ at one end; a read error may be behind it. Here the CDR3 reads CSSSPHRGLSNTEAFF. The DNA for the CDR3 is TGTTCCAGCAGCCCACATCGGGGGTTGTCGAACACTGAAGCTTTCTTT. This sequence joins TRBV7-9 and TRBJ1-1, with D possibly TRBD1 on 5 matching bases. There are 16 residues in the CDR3. In germline, CDR1 is SEHNR, CDR2 FQNEAQ (reference sequence).

The CDR3 is CASRPGGWSTDTQYF. CDR3 bases: TGTGCCAGCAGGCCAGGCGGGTGGAGCACAGATACGCAGTATTTT. The chain couples TRBV6-5 to TRBJ2-3, with a weak D call TRBD2 (5 bases). The CDR3 extends over 15 amino acids. Trimming took off 6 bases at V and 0 bases at J, with 13 bases between the two ends. Germline V CDR1 and CDR2: MNHEY, SVGAGI.

This chain joins TRBV28 and TRBJ1-2; perhaps TRBD1 as D (6 bases). CDR1 and CDR2 from the germline V gene are MDHEN and SYDVKM. Trimming removed 3 bases from V and 8 bases from J, with 19 bases in between. The CDR3 runs 15 residues. CDR3 DNA sequence: TGTGCCAGCAGTTTGGGCGGGGGGCGGTTTCGGGGCTACACCTTC. Protein product: CASSLGGGRFRGYTF.

The J gene is TRBJ2-7, the V gene TRBV2; 7 positions match TRBD1. J was trimmed by 3 bases and V by 6 bases; bases with no gene match: 5. Germline V gene data show CDR1 as SNHLY and CDR2 as FYNNEI. The CDR3 runs 13 residues. The DNA for the CDR3 is TGTGCCAGCAGCGCAGGGGGTAGCTACGAGCAGTACGTC. As protein: CASSAGGSYEQYV.

The chain is built from TRBV27 and TRBJ2-5; a weak D match, TRBD1 (6 bases). The end of the DNA is better explained by TRBJ2-7, so the J call may be wrong. Per germline, CDR1 MNHEY and CDR2 SMNVEV (reference sequence). The CDR3 has 13 amino acids. The CDR3 DNA follows: TGTGCCAGCAGTTTATCGAGCAGGGGCGAGCAGTACTTC. It codes for CASSLSSRGEQYF.